The 24 T cell receptor beta chains below all came from one sample that was sequenced in a study of T-cell reconstitution after alpha-beta-depleted transplantation in children (dated by TCRdb to about 2016). Preparation of the library involved PCR. Sequenced on an Illumina HiSeq 2500. Molecular barcoding was employed in the preparation of TCR libraries, with unique molecular identifiers being used to normalize TCRbeta repertoire quantification. The public reads were reprocessed in TCRdb via fastp at Q25 and MiXCR, keeping in-frame beta chains. CDR3 protein duplicates are merged, each entry listing the most common genes and DNA. Within this sample are around 300,000 distinct CDR3 sequences, with around a tenth of them counted one time only. 23% of the sample goes to the ten largest clones. According to the study, the label for this sample's treatment or condition signals: allogeneic hematopoietic cell transplantation with graft depleted of TCRalphabeta T cells and CD19 B cells.

The sample here was peripheral blood, taken 180 days after TCRalphabeta/CD19-depleted stem cell transplant. These receptors were collected from a male patient aged 2-15 years who had a stem cell transplant for chronic granulomatous disease, so the T cells may come from the graft donor.

In this sample, this clonotype turned up many times. The chain joins TRBV27 to TRBJ2-2; D uncertain. The germline V and J ends were trimmed by 5 bases and 3 bases, with 13 bases remaining between them. The CDR3 has 15 amino acids. CDR1 MNHEY and CDR2 SMNVEV come from the germline V gene (reference sequence). The CDR3 DNA reads TGTGCCAGCAGTCCCCAGGCGTCTGACACCGGGGAGCTGTTTTTT. Amino acids: CASSPQASDTGELFF.

This clonotype occurred many times. V usage is TRBV27 and J usage is TRBJ1-2; 7 bases are a match to TRBD1. The CDR3 sequence is 14 residues long. CDR1 is MNHEY and CDR2 is SMNVEV in the germline V gene (reference sequence). V lost 6 bases, J lost 7 bases, and 11 bases stayed unmatched. In DNA form, the CDR3 reads TGTGCCAGCAGCAAGGGACAGTTTAATAGTGGCTACACCTTC. Its translation is CASSKGQFNSGYTF.

This clonotype was observed many times. V and J are TRBV19 and TRBJ1-4; D is possibly TRBD1 (6 bases). There are 14 residues in the CDR3. Trimming cost V 3 bases and J 8 bases, with 13 bases left between them. CDR1 and CDR2 (germline): LNHDA, SQIVND (reference sequence). The CDR3 DNA reads TGTGCCAGTAGTATGTTCGTGCAGGGGGAAAAACTGTTTTTT. It specifies CASSMFVQGEKLFF.

In DNA form, the CDR3 reads TGTGCCAGCAGTTTGAAGGGGCAAGATACGCAGTATTTT. This sequence encodes CASSLKGQDTQYF. The chain joins TRBV12-3 or TRBV12-4 to TRBJ2-3; D may be TRBD1 (5 bases). The CDR3 has 13 residues. Trimming cost V 3 bases and J 5 bases, with 9 bases left between them.

The table lists this clonotype with many counts. The CDR3 spells CSARSPSSYNEQFF. CDR3 DNA: TGCAGTGCTAGGAGTCCTAGCTCCTACAATGAGCAGTTCTTC. The V call is TRBV20-1, the J call TRBJ2-1; the D is unclear. Trimming took 3 bases from V and 0 from J, leaving 9 bases between them. In germline, CDR1 is DFQATT, CDR2 SNEGSKA (reference sequence). This CDR3 is built from 14 residues.

A word on this clonotype: Being one base from a much bigger clone, this may be a read error. The chain is built from TRBV12-3 or TRBV12-4 and TRBJ2-7, with D uncertain. The CDR3 length is 16 residues. The CDR3 is CASSSRVKSPMTEQHF. DNA for the CDR3: TGTGCCAGCAGTTCCCGGGTGAAGTCCCCCATGACCGAGCAGCACTTC.

Turning to this clonotype: At one boundary the junction diverges from the germline segment, which might be a read error. CDR3 sequence: CASSSGTSGQESQYF. The CDR3 nucleotides read TGTGCCAGCAGTTCCGGGACTAGCGGCCAAGAGAGCCAGTACTTC. The chain carries TRBV12-3 or TRBV12-4 and TRBJ2-5; 11 bases align to TRBD2. This CDR3 comprises 15 residues.

This clonotype was seen many times. J is TRBJ2-3 and V is TRBV5-1, with 9 bases fitting TRBD1. V dropped 4 bases and J dropped 4; count of bases not matched to a gene: 1. The CDR3 spans 13 residues. The germline V gene encodes CDR1 SGHRS and CDR2 YFSETQ. CDR3 amino acids: CASSRTGADTQYF. The CDR3 DNA follows: TGCGCCAGCAGCAGGACAGGGGCAGATACGCAGTATTTT.

A few counts support this clonotype. This chain links TRBV28 with TRBJ1-5; 8 bases align to TRBD1. V shed 2 bases, J shed 3 bases, and the junction held 12 bases outside the gene matches. Germline values: CDR1 MDHEN, CDR2 SYDVKM. The CDR3 has 18 amino acids. This CDR3 is CASSLGFKAGGTNQPQHF. The CDR3, as DNA: TGTGCCAGCAGTTTAGGGTTTAAAGCAGGGGGCACCAATCAGCCCCAGCATTTT.

In this sample, this clonotype turned up many times. CDR3 DNA: TGCGCCAGCAAACCCGAGTTAGGGAGCAATCAGCCCCAGCATTTT. It translates to CASKPELGSNQPQHF. The rearrangement uses TRBV5-1 and TRBJ1-5; D unclear. Trimming took 6 bases from V and 1 from J, leaving 14 bases between them. The V gene's germline CDR1 is SGHRS and CDR2 YFSETQ. The CDR3 loop spans 15 amino acids.

The table lists this clonotype with many counts. The rearrangement joins TRBV4-1 to TRBJ2-5, with TRBD2 as a possible D gene (6 bases). V lost 4 bases and J 5 bases, leaving 17 bases between the germline ends. The germline CDR1 and CDR2 sequences are MGHRA and YSYEKL. This CDR3 comprises 15 residues. CDR3 nucleotides: TGCGCCAGCAGCCGCGGGACCTTAAGCGGCGAGACCCAGTACTTC. This sequence encodes CASSRGTLSGETQYF.

The rearrangement links TRBV30 to TRBJ2-3; no definite D call. The CDR3 runs 14 residues. Trimming left V 0 bases short and J 2 bases short, with 9 bases between. The germline V gene encodes CDR1 GTSNPN and CDR2 SVGIG (reference sequence). Here the CDR3 reads CAWSVQLNTDTQYF. Here the CDR3 DNA reads TGTGCCTGGAGTGTACAACTAAACACAGATACGCAGTATTTT.

This clonotype has a count of ten or more. This chain links TRBV6-5 with TRBJ2-2; TRBD1 agrees at 10 bases. Germline V CDR1 and CDR2: MNHEY, SVGAGI. V trimming: 0 bases; J trimming: 4 bases; junction bases outside the gene matches: 2. The CDR3 contains 16 residues. CDR3 amino acids: CASSYSDRGGTGELFF. CDR3 DNA: TGTGCCAGCAGTTACTCGGACAGGGGGGGCACCGGGGAGCTGTTTTTT.

Turning to this clonotype: A much more abundant neighbour one base away suggests this may be a read error. The rearrangement joins TRBV7-9 to TRBJ2-1; no definite D call. The germline CDR1 and CDR2 sequences are SEHNR and FQNEAQ (reference sequence). The length of the CDR3 is 12 residues. The CDR3 nucleotides are TGTGCCAGCAGCTTACAATACAATGAGCAGCTCTTC. Translation gives CASSLQYNEQLF.

This clonotype was observed many times. The V gene is TRBV27, the J gene TRBJ2-5; D is unresolved. Trimming removed 3 bases at V and 5 bases at J, with 16 bases between. The CDR3 covers 15 residues. CDR1 and CDR2 (germline): MNHEY, SMNVEV (reference sequence). The CDR3 region is CASSFTELPIETQYF. DNA of the CDR3: TGTGCCAGCAGTTTTACTGAGCTCCCTATTGAGACCCAGTACTTC.

Worth noting for this clonotype: Possible read error: a much larger clone is one base away. The V call is TRBV7-2, the J call TRBJ2-2; a weak D match, TRBD1 (6 bases). The V gene lost 4 bases and the J gene lost 9 bases, with 24 bases spanning the gap. CDR1 and CDR2 (germline): SGHTA, FQGNSA. The CDR3 has 17 residues. The CDR3 spells CASSSLRTGYRTRELFF. CDR3 coding DNA: TGTGCCAGCAGCTCCCTAAGAACAGGGTATAGAACCAGGGAGCTGTTTTTT.

This clonotype was counted at least ten times. The chain has TRBV4-2 and TRBJ2-5; 8 positions match TRBD2. CDR3 size: 18 residues. CDR1 and CDR2 (germline): LGHNA, YNFKEQ. Trimming took 1 base from V and 1 from J; bases not matched to a gene: 11. CDR3 nucleotides: TGTGCCAGCAGCCAAGGGCGGTTTAGTAGCGGGGCCCAAGAGACCCAGTACTTC. Its protein product is CASSQGRFSSGAQETQYF.

The V and J genes are TRBV12-3 or TRBV12-4 and TRBJ1-5; the match to TRBD1 covers 10 bases. The CDR3 covers 16 residues. With 5 bases clipped from V and 7 bases from J, the junction kept 11 bases outside the gene matches. The CDR3 DNA reads TGTGCCAGCAGTCTACCGGGACAGGGGCTTTTCCAGCCCCAGCATTTT. Residues: CASSLPGQGLFQPQHF.

This clonotype was found many times. The rearrangement links TRBV5-1 to TRBJ2-1; the D gene is possibly TRBD2 (5 bases). The germline CDR1 and CDR2 sequences are SGHRS and YFSETQ. The CDR3 extends over 15 amino acids. The V end lost 1 base, the J end lost 6 bases, and 14 bases lay between the germline ends. DNA of the CDR3: TGCGCCAGCAGCTTGACACTAGGCTTGGGCAATGAGCAGTTCTTC. It codes for CASSLTLGLGNEQFF.

In this sample, this clonotype turned up many times. V usage is TRBV12-3 or TRBV12-4 and J usage is TRBJ2-1; 7 positions match TRBD2. The CDR3 extends over 13 amino acids. V was pared by 7 bases and J by 8 bases, with 8 bases of the junction left unmatched. CDR3 protein: CASIPTSSHEQFF. The CDR3 DNA follows: TGTGCCAGCATCCCGACTAGCAGCCATGAGCAGTTCTTC.

This clonotype was observed many times. Mismatch with germline at one junction end may stem from a read error. The chain has TRBV7-2 and TRBJ2-2; D not resolved. The germline CDR1 and CDR2 sequences are SGHTA and FQGNSA. This CDR3 contains 12 residues. In nucleotides, the CDR3 is TGTGCCAGCACCTTACGTCGGGGGGAGCTGTTTTTT. This encodes CASTLRRGELFF.

The chain joins TRBV3-1 to TRBJ1-4; maybe TRBD1 (6 bases). Looked up from germline, CDR1 is LGHDT and CDR2 is YNNKEL (reference sequence). Trimming pared 5 bases from V and 7 bases from J, leaving 14 bases between. The CDR3 contains 14 residues. CDR3: CASSDRRTGEKLFF. In DNA form, the CDR3 reads TGTGCCAGCAGCGACAGGAGGACGGGTGAAAAACTGTTTTTT.

Worth noting for this clonotype: The CDR3 end shows no conserved phenylalanine or tryptophan, and so a read error is likely. The chain combines TRBV20-1 with TRBJ2-5; TRBD2 agrees at 7 bases. Trimming at V came to 3 bases and at J to 4 bases, leaving 5 bases not matched to a gene. The CDR3 runs 13 residues. The germline gives CDR1 DFQATT, CDR2 SNEGSKA (reference sequence). Written as DNA, the CDR3 is TGCAGTGCTAGCAGACTAGCCCTAGAGACCCAGTACTCC. This codes for CSASRLALETQYS.

This chain connects TRBV6-2 or TRBV6-3 to TRBJ2-5; TRBD2 matches at 9 bases. Losses at the gene ends were 5 bases for V and 1 base for J; bases not matched to a gene: 11. The germline V gene encodes CDR1 MNHEY and CDR2 SVGEGT. The CDR3 consists of 17 residues. CDR3 nucleotides: TGTGCCAGCAGTGGATGGGGCAGCGGGGGGCCCCAAGAGACCCAGTACTTC. Protein product: CASSGWGSGGPQETQYF.